This T cell receptor beta chain was captured by sequencing in a study of blood T cell repertoires in COVID-19. As for the study in general: PBMCs, B-cell-depleted T cells, or T cells provided the cDNA or gDNA that made up the material.

Self-reported history from a screening survey and questionnaire set each donor's cohort. From germline, CDR1 is LNHNV and CDR2 YYDKDF (reference sequence). Trimming pared 0 bases from V and 2 bases from J, leaving 13 bases between. This CDR3 has 16 amino acids. Original data processing: Estimated nucleated cell counts came from reference gene primer amplification. The table came from immunoSEQ multiplex PCR; TCRdb's copy has only in-frame clones and leaves some out. The D gene and trimming were derived from the DNA, and the V and J assignments and clone size from that table. This sample has about 310,000 clones, with roughly 90% found just once.

The J gene is TRBJ1-2, the V gene TRBV15; D is ambiguous. The sample consisted of PBMCs or T cells enriched from blood (not recorded which). This TCR derives from a woman under 30 who had recovered from COVID-19. Here the CDR3 reads CATSRDQAGTNYGYTF. Here the CDR3 DNA reads TGTGCCACCAGCAGAGATCAGGCAGGTACCAACTATGGCTACACCTTC.